These 20 T cell receptor beta chains came from one sample sequenced in a study of beta chain features in type 1 diabetes. Study findings and constraints: TCRB CDR3 length was moderately but significantly reduced in all four CD4+ subsets of Type 1 diabetes patients.

Since all of the isolated RNA was reverse transcribed, expressed TCRB transcripts were what got sequenced. Repertoires were generated with immunoSEQ multiplex PCR, while TCRdb's copy carries only in-frame clones and drops some. The repertoire consists of a few hundred thousand clones, with 14% to 15% occurring once and the leading ten covering roughly 0.015%. No antigen has been assigned to these receptors. The sample taken for sequencing was naive CD4+ T cells from blood. These receptors originate from a man between 18 and 29 years old with type 1 diabetes.

The V call is TRBV29-1, the J call TRBJ1-5; TRBD1 is a possible D gene (5 bases). CDR1 is SQVTM and CDR2 is ANQGSEA in the germline V gene. CDR3 size: 13 residues. CDR3 residues: CGDPGHSNQPQHF. Written as DNA, the CDR3 is TGCGGAGACCCCGGACATAGCAATCAGCCCCAGCATTTT.

Only a few counts were recorded for this clone. J is TRBJ2-7 and V is TRBV6-5; D unclear. This CDR3 comprises 15 residues. The germline V and J ends were trimmed by 0 bases and 2 bases, with 11 bases remaining between them. Germline V lookup: CDR1 MNHEY, CDR2 SVGAGI. The CDR3 loop reads CASSYSPGNTYEQYF. In nucleotides, the CDR3 is TGTGCCAGCAGTTACTCTCCAGGCAACACCTACGAGCAGTACTTC.

The CDR3 region is CASSRTESYEQYF. DNA for the CDR3: TGTGCCAGCAGCCGAACAGAATCCTACGAGCAGTACTTC. The V and J genes are TRBV7-2 and TRBJ2-7; D unresolved. Germline V gene sequence: CDR1 SGHTA, CDR2 FQGNSA. This CDR3 region has 13 residues. V gave up 5 bases and J gave up 1 base, with 9 bases separating them.

This clone was detected a few times. The V gene is TRBV4-1, the J gene TRBJ2-7; 9 nucleotides match TRBD1. V dropped 6 bases and J dropped 3; count of bases not matched to a gene: 12. There are 16 residues in the CDR3. The germline V gene encodes CDR1 MGHRA and CDR2 YSYEKL. The CDR3 sequence: CASSHVGGQGYYEQYF. Here the CDR3 DNA reads TGCGCCAGCAGTCACGTAGGGGGACAGGGATACTACGAGCAGTACTTC.

V usage is TRBV18 and J usage is TRBJ2-2; 8 nucleotides line up with TRBD1. The CDR3 is made up of 15 amino acids. With V trimmed by 5 bases and J by 3 bases, 5 bases remained unmatched. Per the germline V gene, CDR1 is KGHSH and CDR2 is LQKENI. The CDR3 sequence: CASSEDRAYTGELFF. Here the CDR3 DNA reads TGTGCCAGCTCAGAGGACAGGGCGTACACCGGGGAGCTGTTTTTT.

This sequence joins TRBV30 and TRBJ2-7, with 7 positions matching TRBD1. Trimming at V came to 0 bases and at J to 6 bases, leaving 2 bases not matched to a gene. CDR3 length equals 12 residues. Germline lookup yields CDR1 GTSNPN and CDR2 SVGIG (reference sequence). The CDR3 reads CAWSVQGREQYF. CDR3 nucleotide sequence: TGTGCCTGGAGTGTACAGGGGCGCGAGCAGTACTTC.

This clone showed up just a few times. V is TRBV29-1 and J is TRBJ2-7; 14 bases are a match to TRBD2. Per the germline V gene, CDR1 is SQVTM and CDR2 is ANQGSEA. V was clipped by 7 bases and J by 6 bases; unmatched bases: 11. CDR3 length equals 15 residues. The CDR3 reads CSAAGGTSGSSEQYF. The CDR3 DNA is TGCAGCGCCGCGGGGGGGACTAGCGGGAGCTCCGAGCAGTACTTC.

There are a few counts of this clone. The chain employs TRBV10-3 and TRBJ2-4; 8 positions match TRBD2. The CDR3 has 13 amino acids. With 6 bases clipped from V and 5 bases from J, the junction kept 3 bases outside the gene matches. The germline CDR1 and CDR2 sequences are ENHRY and SYGVKD. The CDR3 spells CAIRGAGENIQYF. CDR3 DNA: TGTGCCATCAGAGGAGCGGGGGAAAACATTCAGTACTTC.

In DNA, the CDR3 is TGCAGCGTTGAAGATCCCCAGGGAGGGTATGGCTACACCTTC. Translation gives CSVEDPQGGYGYTF. The rearrangement joins TRBV29-1 to TRBJ1-2, with D possibly TRBD1 on 5 matching bases. Germline assignment: CDR1 SQVTM and CDR2 ANQGSEA. This CDR3 is built from 14 residues. The V and J ends lost 0 bases and 5 bases respectively, with 13 bases between them.

The rearrangement links TRBV5-1 to TRBJ1-2; tentative D call: TRBD1 (6 bases). The CDR3 is 13 residues long. The V end was cut by 0 bases, the J end by 7 bases, with 10 bases between. Per germline, CDR1 SGHRS and CDR2 YFSETQ. In DNA form, the CDR3 reads TGCGCCAGCAGCTTGGCAGGGGTCGGTGGCTACACCTTC. It specifies CASSLAGVGGYTF. The variable domain in full, with the rest retrieved from reference TRBV5-1 and TRBJ1-2, is KAGVTQTPRYLIKTRGQQVTLSCSPISGHRSVSWYQQTPGQGLQFLFEYFSETQRNKGNFPGRFSGRQFSNSRSEMNVSTLELGDSALYLCASSLAGVGGYTFGSGTRLTVV.

The J gene is TRBJ2-3, the V gene TRBV7-2; 13 bases match TRBD2. With 4 bases clipped from V and 7 bases from J, the junction kept 2 bases outside the gene matches. Germline CDR1 reads SGHTA; CDR2 reads FQGNSA. The CDR3 is 14 amino acids. CDR3 nucleotides: TGTGCCAGCAGCTCAGGGACTAGCGGGAATACGCAGTATTTT. It yields the protein CASSSGTSGNTQYF.

This clone was observed a handful of times. The CDR3 region has the DNA TGTGCCAGCAGCTTAGGGCCCGGGACAGGGGCCGCTGCCTACGAGCAGTACTTC. Residues: CASSLGPGTGAAAYEQYF. V and J are TRBV7-2 and TRBJ2-7; 10 nucleotides align to TRBD1. The germline V gene has CDR1 SGHTA and CDR2 FQGNSA. This CDR3 is 18 amino acids long. V shed 1 base, J shed 2 bases, and the junction held 11 bases outside the gene matches.

A single count supports this clone. The genes are TRBV6-5 and TRBJ1-6, with 8 bases aligning to TRBD1. This CDR3 region has 15 residues. Germline CDR1 and CDR2: MNHEY and SVGAGI. V dropped 0 bases and J dropped 10; count of bases not matched to a gene: 5. Here the CDR3 DNA reads TGTGCCAGCAGTTACTCAAACAGGGGGTACTCACCCCTCCACTTT. Amino acids: CASSYSNRGYSPLHF.

The rearrangement joins TRBV7-2 to TRBJ2-7; D call uncertain. The CDR3 extends over 14 amino acids. V was trimmed by 2 bases and J by 6 bases, leaving 14 bases between them. Germline V gene lookup returns CDR1 SGHTA and CDR2 FQGNSA. CDR3 DNA sequence: TGTGCCAGCAGCTTAAACCAGGTCCCTGGCGAGCAGTACTTC. This codes for CASSLNQVPGEQYF.

This clone was counted only a few times. The CDR3: CASRSSGTGNEQYF. The CDR3 DNA follows: TGTGCCAGCAGATCCTCTGGGACAGGGAACGAGCAGTACTTC. This chain uses TRBV6-6 with TRBJ2-7, with 9 bases that match TRBD1. Germline assignment: CDR1 MNHNY and CDR2 SVGAGI (reference sequence). The V and J ends lost 6 bases and 5 bases, in that order; junction bases with no gene match: 8. The CDR3 extends over 14 amino acids.

The chain combines TRBV28 with TRBJ1-2; D is unclear. Looked up from germline, CDR1 is MDHEN and CDR2 is SYDVKM. Deletions cut 6 bases from V and 5 bases from J, with 10 bases between. CDR3 size: 12 residues. The CDR3 spells CASRFGLYGYTF. The DNA for the CDR3 is TGTGCCAGCAGATTCGGTCTATATGGCTACACCTTC.

This clone was counted only a few times. The rearrangement uses TRBV15 and TRBJ2-7, with D uncertain. Trimming stripped 2 bases from V and 3 bases from J, with 8 bases between. Looked up from germline, CDR1 is LNHNV and CDR2 is YYDKDF (reference sequence). This CDR3 comprises 13 residues. In DNA form, the CDR3 reads TGTGCCACCAGCAGACTAGTATACTACGAGCAGTACTTC. This encodes CATSRLVYYEQYF.

The V gene is TRBV4-3, the J gene TRBJ2-3, with 7 bases matching TRBD2. The germline V gene encodes CDR1 LGHNA and CDR2 YSLEER. V gave up 4 bases and J gave up 0 bases; unmatched junction bases: 10. This CDR3 region has 17 residues. DNA for the CDR3: TGCGCCAGCAGCCCCCACCCTAGCGGCGCTAGCACAGATACGCAGTATTTT. This encodes CASSPHPSGASTDTQYF.

Only a few counts were recorded for this clone. This chain joins TRBV20-1 and TRBJ2-1; 10 nucleotides line up with TRBD2. This CDR3 spans 11 amino acids. Per germline, CDR1 DFQATT and CDR2 SNEGSKA (reference sequence). The CDR3 sequence: CSPTSGAEQFF. The CDR3 DNA reads TGCAGCCCCACTAGCGGGGCTGAGCAGTTCTTC.

This clone was counted a few times. The genes are TRBV30 and TRBJ2-7, with 7 bases lining up with TRBD2. Per germline, CDR1 GTSNPN and CDR2 SVGIG (reference sequence). CDR3 length: 14 residues. Germline trimming cut 3 bases from V and 6 bases from J; bases unmatched to any gene: 11. The DNA of the CDR3 is TGTGCCTGGAGGCCACCTAGCGGAGTCTCCGAGCAGTACTTC. Translated, it gives CAWRPPSGVSEQYF.